Described below is a single T cell receptor beta chain sequence and its context. Its matching antigen is unknown. The data stem from a study of Ad26.COV2.S vaccination and SARS-CoV-2 variants. Overall study context: A COV1001 Ad26.COV2.S trial-arm participant provided the sample. Each vaccinee took Ad26.COV2.S intramuscularly, once or twice 56 days apart.

Study outcomes and limitations: Substantial breadth was reportedly displayed by spike-specific CD8+ and CD4+ T cell responses after vaccination.

Assay: immunoSEQ multiplex PCR; the TCRdb copy retains only in-frame clones and omits some. Of hundreds of thousands of clones listed, roughly 87% are singletons. Treatment specified: some 19 received Ad26.COV2.S at low or high dose, single or two shots; roughly 5 received placebo; per-sample allocation not given. Samples were taken on day 63 after the first vaccine or placebo injection. Aged 18-55 years, donor was enrolled in Boston around 2020. This CDR3 is 12 amino acids long. Trimming took 2 bases from V and 6 from J, leaving 5 bases between them. The germline V gene encodes CDR1 LNHNV and CDR2 YYDKDF (reference sequence).

This specimen consisted of peripheral blood, obtained in a trial of Ad26.COV2.S vaccine versus placebo. This receptor was obtained from a person between 18 and 60 years old who received the Ad26.COV2.S COVID-19 vaccine or a placebo. This chain uses TRBV15 with TRBJ1-5; the D is unclear. The CDR3 reads CATSRWGQPQHF. The CDR3 bases are TGTGCCACCAGCAGATGGGGTCAGCCCCAGCATTTT.